The 22 T cell receptor beta chains in this list originate from one sample, sequenced in a study of shared clonotypes between healthy human individuals. Profiled with immunoSEQ multiplex PCR; TCRdb holds only in-frame clones, not every one. Of 1 million to 1.3 million clones in the sample, roughly 74% were seen once. The specimen was memory CD4+ T cells from PBMCs. Stated subset: CD45RA-negative fraction. The receptors derive from a man younger than 30 in good health. Some clones in this sample may be carry-over from other donors' samples.

V gene TRBV2 combines with J gene TRBJ2-7; maybe TRBD2 (5 bases). The germline V gene encodes CDR1 SNHLY and CDR2 FYNNEI. V was trimmed by 6 bases and J by 3 bases, leaving 15 bases between them. The CDR3 covers 14 residues. DNA for the CDR3: TGTGCCAGCAGCGGTGTACTAGTAATCTACGAGCAGTACTTC. Its translation: CASSGVLVIYEQYF.

This clone was seen just once. The rearrangement joins TRBV29-1 to TRBJ2-2; no firm D call. The V end was cut by 3 bases, the J end by 6 bases, with 8 bases between. This CDR3 spans 12 amino acids. CDR1 and CDR2 from the germline V gene are SQVTM and ANQGSEA. CDR3 protein: CSVDRSSGELFF. DNA for the CDR3: TGCAGCGTTGACAGATCCTCCGGGGAGCTGTTTTTT.

This clone was counted a single time. The J gene is TRBJ2-7, the V gene TRBV30; D is perhaps TRBD1 (6 bases). Germline-derived CDR1 and CDR2 are GTSNPN and SVGIG (reference sequence). V lost 5 bases to trimming and J lost 1 base, with 18 bases between them. This CDR3 contains 15 residues. The CDR3 spells CAWDHGGHSSYEQYF. For the CDR3, the DNA is TGTGCCTGGGACCATGGGGGACATTCATCCTACGAGCAGTACTTC. The entire variable domain, with the rest obtained from reference TRBV30 and TRBJ2-7, is as follows: SQTIHQWPATLVQPVGSPLSLECTVEGTSNPNLYWYRQAAGRGLQLLFYSVGIGQISSEVPQNLSASRPQDRQFILSSKKLLLSDSGFYLCAWDHGGHSSYEQYFGPGTRLTVT.

There are a few counts of this clone. The V call is TRBV27, the J call TRBJ1-6; no clear D. In germline, CDR1 is MNHEY, CDR2 SMNVEV (reference sequence). CDR3 size: 16 residues. Between the trimmed V and J ends, which lost 1 base and 0 bases, there was a span of 7 bases. This CDR3 is CASSLLGRSYNSPLHF. CDR3 coding DNA: TGTGCCAGCAGTTTATTGGGCCGCTCCTATAATTCACCCCTCCACTTT.

The genes are TRBV20-1 and TRBJ2-5; the D is unclear. This CDR3 is 11 amino acids long. V lost 8 bases and J lost 4, with 11 bases in between. The germline V gene encodes CDR1 DFQATT and CDR2 SNEGSKA (reference sequence). CDR3: CSLTPSETQYF. The CDR3 DNA sequence: TGCAGTCTAACTCCATCAGAGACCCAGTACTTC.

V usage is TRBV6-1 and J usage is TRBJ1-2; a weak D match, TRBD1 (5 bases). Germline-derived CDR1 and CDR2 are MNHNS and SASEGT. Between the trimmed V and J ends, which lost 0 bases and 7 bases, there was a span of 12 bases. The CDR3 loop spans 14 amino acids. CDR3 loop: CASSEAQGRRGYTF. The CDR3 region has the DNA TGTGCCAGCAGTGAAGCGCAGGGCAGGCGTGGCTACACCTTC.

CDR3 protein: CASSPPRGRGNSYEQYF. DNA for the CDR3: TGTGCCAGCTCACCACCTCGCGGGAGGGGAAACTCCTACGAGCAGTACTTC. The V and J genes are TRBV18 and TRBJ2-7; TRBD2 aligns across 9 bases. The CDR3 is made up of 17 amino acids. The J segment lost 0 bases and the V segment lost 0 bases, leaving 6 bases of the junction unmatched. The germline gives CDR1 KGHSH, CDR2 LQKENI.

This chain links TRBV27 with TRBJ2-7, with 8 bases aligning to TRBD2. CDR3 size: 17 residues. V was clipped by 5 bases and J by 1 base; unmatched bases: 13. CDR1 is MNHEY, CDR2 SMNVEV, per germline (reference sequence). CDR3 sequence reads: CASSPSIGLAGSYEQYF. As DNA, the CDR3 is TGTGCCAGCAGTCCCAGCATTGGGCTAGCGGGTTCCTACGAGCAGTACTTC.

Only a few counts were recorded for this clone. The same CDR3 arises from other DNA sequences in this sample as well. The chain carries TRBV5-1 and TRBJ1-1, with D possibly TRBD1 on 5 matching bases. This CDR3 is built from 13 residues. CDR1 is SGHRS and CDR2 is YFSETQ in the germline V gene. V was shortened by 1 base and J by 4 bases, with 8 bases between the two germline ends. The CDR3: CASSLRGGTEAFF. In DNA, the CDR3 is TGCGCCAGCAGCTTGAGGGGCGGCACTGAAGCTTTCTTT. The full variable domain, rest sourced from reference TRBV5-1 and TRBJ1-1, is KAGVTQTPRYLIKTRGQQVTLSCSPISGHRSVSWYQQTPGQGLQFLFEYFSETQRNKGNFPGRFSGRQFSNSRSEMNVSTLELGDSALYLCASSLRGGTEAFFGQGTRLTVV.

The rearrangement joins TRBV9 to TRBJ2-7; 9 nucleotides match TRBD2. The germline V gene encodes CDR1 SGDLS and CDR2 YYNGEE. This CDR3 is 14 amino acids long. With 0 bases clipped from V and 9 bases from J, the junction kept 7 bases outside the gene matches. The DNA for the CDR3 is TGTGCCAGCAGCGTAGCTAGCGGGACGGTCGCGCAGTACTTC. It specifies CASSVASGTVAQYF.

The genes are TRBV4-1 and TRBJ2-7; no clear D. The germline V and J ends were trimmed by 3 bases and 1 base, with 10 bases remaining between them. The CDR3 loop spans 14 amino acids. Germline-derived CDR1 and CDR2 are MGHRA and YSYEKL. CDR3 loop: CASSQGDLSYEQYF. The CDR3 DNA follows: TGCGCCAGCAGCCAGGGCGACCTTTCCTACGAGCAGTACTTC.

Only one count was recorded for this clone. The gene calls are TRBV10-3 and TRBJ2-1; the D gene could be TRBD1 or TRBD2 (6 bases each). From germline, CDR1 is ENHRY and CDR2 SYGVKD. The V end was cut by 8 bases, the J end by 0 bases, with 11 bases between. This CDR3 region has 14 residues. CDR3 nucleotides: TGTGCCATCGGAGGGGGAAGCTCCTACAATGAGCAGTTCTTC. Translation gives CAIGGGSSYNEQFF.

The chain uses TRBV9 and TRBJ2-5; TRBD1 aligns across 10 bases. After removal of 4 bases from V and 4 bases from J, the junction contained 10 bases not matched to a gene. Germline V gene data show CDR1 as SGDLS and CDR2 as YYNGEE. The CDR3 has 16 amino acids. CDR3 protein: CASSPRTGGNRETQYF. The CDR3 region has the DNA TGTGCCAGCAGCCCGCGGACAGGGGGTAATAGAGAGACCCAGTACTTC.

Only one count was recorded for this clone. The CDR3 loop is CASKALTGPLETQYF. The CDR3 DNA reads as TGTGCCAGCAAGGCCTTGACAGGGCCGTTAGAGACCCAGTACTTC. The chain joins TRBV28 to TRBJ2-5; 7 bases are a match to TRBD1. Germline CDR1 reads MDHEN; CDR2 reads SYDVKM. Unmatched junction bases numbered 12, after V lost 7 bases and J lost 4 bases. The CDR3 extends over 15 amino acids.

The chain couples TRBV6-6 to TRBJ2-1, with 7 bases that match TRBD2. Germline loops: CDR1 MNHNY, CDR2 SVGAGI (reference sequence). CDR3 length: 15 residues. V lost 6 bases, J lost 0 bases, and 5 bases stayed unmatched. CDR3 loop: CASSLAASSYNEQFF. The CDR3, as DNA: TGTGCCAGCAGCCTAGCGGCTAGCTCCTACAATGAGCAGTTCTTC.

The rearrangement uses TRBV7-2 and TRBJ1-4, with no clear D. This CDR3 has 14 amino acids. The V end was cut by 3 bases, the J end by 5 bases, with 10 bases between. CDR1 and CDR2 from the germline V gene are SGHTA and FQGNSA. The CDR3 protein is CASSFSTVNEKLFF. The CDR3 DNA reads TGTGCCAGCAGCTTTTCGACGGTGAATGAAAAACTGTTTTTT.

This clone was observed a single time. The rearrangement uses TRBV5-1 and TRBJ2-5, with no clear D. CDR1 and CDR2 (germline): SGHRS, YFSETQ. Trimming took off 2 bases at V and 1 base at J, with 9 bases between the two ends. The CDR3 extends over 14 amino acids. Here the CDR3 DNA reads TGCGCCAGCAGCTTTACCGCGGCCCAAGAGACCCAGTACTTC. Its protein is CASSFTAAQETQYF.

The chain joins TRBV11-2 to TRBJ2-3, with 10 nucleotides matching TRBD2. Germline values: CDR1 SGHAT, CDR2 FQNNGV. The CDR3 extends over 16 amino acids. V trimming: 1 base; J trimming: 1 base; junction bases outside the gene matches: 2. The DNA for the CDR3 is TGTGCCAGCAGCTTAGGAGGGACTAGCGGCACAGATACGCAGTATTTT. Protein product: CASSLGGTSGTDTQYF.

This clone is a singleton in its sample. The sample holds other DNA sequences that translate to the same CDR3. The chain links TRBV28 to TRBJ1-1; D is uncertain. V lost 6 bases and J lost 1, with 9 bases in between. The germline gives CDR1 MDHEN, CDR2 SYDVKM. This CDR3 is 13 amino acids long. For the CDR3, the DNA is TGTGCCAGCAGCCCGGCAGGGAACACTGAAGCTTTCTTT. It is translated as CASSPAGNTEAFF.

This clone has a handful of counts. This sequence joins TRBV5-1 and TRBJ1-2, with a weak D call TRBD1 (6 bases). V gave up 3 bases and J gave up 5 bases, with 20 bases separating them. This CDR3 has 16 amino acids. Germline V lookup: CDR1 SGHRS, CDR2 YFSETQ. The CDR3 coding sequence is TGCGCCAGCAGCTCCTCCGGCTCGACAGGAGGTTATGGCTACACCTTC. Translating gives CASSSSGSTGGYGYTF.

This clone was seen once. The gene calls are TRBV4-1 and TRBJ1-1, with 7 bases lining up with TRBD1. CDR1 and CDR2 from the germline V gene are MGHRA and YSYEKL. The V and J ends lost 3 bases and 2 bases, in that order; junction bases with no gene match: 6. The CDR3 runs 15 residues. The CDR3, as DNA: TGCGCCAGCAGCCAGACGGAGGGGGCCAACACTGAAGCTTTCTTT. Its translation: CASSQTEGANTEAFF.

The chain recombines TRBV5-4 with TRBJ2-3, with D uncertain. This CDR3 region has 12 residues. Germline CDR1 reads SGHNT; CDR2 reads YYREEE (reference sequence). The V end lost 3 bases, the J end lost 2 bases, and 4 bases lay between the germline ends. The DNA for the CDR3 is TGTGCCAGCAGCTCGTTCACAGATACGCAGTATTTT. It yields the protein CASSSFTDTQYF.